These 5 T cell receptor beta chains came from one sample sequenced in a study of control samples from healthy donors and cancer patients. Libraries were prepared by immunoSEQ multiplex PCR; TCRdb keeps only in-frame clonotypes and omits some of them. The sample includes 150,000 or so clones, 93% of them seen just once. The sequenced material came from blood. Receptors were obtained from a woman in her fifties or sixties in good health.

V gene TRBV4-1 combines with J gene TRBJ2-5; D is unresolved. V lost 1 base to trimming and J lost 1 base, with 4 bases between them. Germline assignment: CDR1 MGHRA and CDR2 YSYEKL. This CDR3 region has 13 residues. CDR3 protein: CASSQVFQETQYF. DNA for the CDR3: TGCGCCAGCAGCCAAGTGTTCCAAGAGACCCAGTACTTC.

This sequence joins TRBV10-1 and TRBJ2-1, with 11 bases that match TRBD2. J lost 0 bases, V lost 5 bases, and 9 bases had no gene match. The CDR3 is 18 amino acids. Germline CDR1 WNHNN, CDR2 SYGVQD (reference sequence). The CDR3 here is CASSLEYSGGASYNEQFF. The CDR3 DNA reads TGCGCCAGCAGTCTCGAATATAGCGGGGGGGCCTCCTACAATGAGCAGTTCTTC.

The chain uses TRBV12-3 or TRBV12-4 and TRBJ2-5, with D unresolved. V shed 5 bases and J shed 0 bases, with 4 bases lying between them. This CDR3 has 12 residues. Written as DNA, the CDR3 is TGTGCCAGCAGTACCAACCAAGAGACCCAGTACTTC. This translates into CASSTNQETQYF.

The V gene is TRBV6-6, the J gene TRBJ1-5; 8 bases agree with TRBD1. This CDR3 is built from 15 residues. Germline assignment: CDR1 MNHNY and CDR2 SVGAGI (reference sequence). V was clipped by 7 bases and J by 3 bases; unmatched bases: 8. The CDR3 DNA follows: TGTGCCAGCATTAACCGGGACAGGCCCAATCAGCCCCAGCATTTT. This encodes CASINRDRPNQPQHF.

This chain links TRBV3-1 (or the pseudogene TRBV3-2) with TRBJ2-5, with D unresolved. Germline lookup yields CDR1 LGHDT and CDR2 YNNKEL (reference sequence). The CDR3 contains 15 residues. Trimming removed 0 bases from V and 4 bases from J, with 12 bases in between. Here the CDR3 DNA reads TGTGCCAGCAGCCAAGACCTAATCGGGCGAGAGACCCAGTACTTC. Translating gives CASSQDLIGRETQYF.